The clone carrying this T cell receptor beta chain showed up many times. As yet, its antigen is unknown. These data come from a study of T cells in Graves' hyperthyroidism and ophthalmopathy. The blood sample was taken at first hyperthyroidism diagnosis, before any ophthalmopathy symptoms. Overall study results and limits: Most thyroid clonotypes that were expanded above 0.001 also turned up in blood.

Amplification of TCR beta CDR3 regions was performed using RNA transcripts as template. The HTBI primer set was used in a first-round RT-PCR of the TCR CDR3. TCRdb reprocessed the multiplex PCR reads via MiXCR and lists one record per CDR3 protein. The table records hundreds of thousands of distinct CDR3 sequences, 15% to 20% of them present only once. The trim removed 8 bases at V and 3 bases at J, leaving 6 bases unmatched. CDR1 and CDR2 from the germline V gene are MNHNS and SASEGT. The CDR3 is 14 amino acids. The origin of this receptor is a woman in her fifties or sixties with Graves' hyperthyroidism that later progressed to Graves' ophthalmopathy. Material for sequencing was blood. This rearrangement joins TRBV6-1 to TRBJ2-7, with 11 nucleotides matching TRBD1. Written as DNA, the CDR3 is TGTGCCAGCTCAACAGGGACAGGGGGCTACGAGCAGTACTTC. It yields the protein CASSTGTGGYEQYF.